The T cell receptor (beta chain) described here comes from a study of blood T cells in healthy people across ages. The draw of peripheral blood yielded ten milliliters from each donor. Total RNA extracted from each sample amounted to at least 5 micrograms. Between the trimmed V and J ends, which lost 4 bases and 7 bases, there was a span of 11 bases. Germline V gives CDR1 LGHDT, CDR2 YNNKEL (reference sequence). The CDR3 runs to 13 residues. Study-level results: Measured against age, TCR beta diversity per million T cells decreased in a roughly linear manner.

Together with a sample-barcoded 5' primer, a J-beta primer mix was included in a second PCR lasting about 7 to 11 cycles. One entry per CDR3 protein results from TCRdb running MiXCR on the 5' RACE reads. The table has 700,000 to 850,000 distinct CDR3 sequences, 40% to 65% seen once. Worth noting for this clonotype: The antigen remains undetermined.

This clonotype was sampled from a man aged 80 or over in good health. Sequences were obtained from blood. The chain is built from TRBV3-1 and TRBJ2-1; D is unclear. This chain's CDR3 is CASSRTTGNEQFF. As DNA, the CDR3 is TGTGCCAGCAGCCGCACGACGGGTAATGAGCAGTTCTTC.